The rows below give T cell receptor beta chains drawn from one sample of a study of blood T cell repertoires in COVID-19. The protocol was immunoSEQ multiplex PCR, while the TCRdb copy is restricted to in-frame clones and leaves out a portion. The table lists tens of thousands of clones, around 90% of them singletons, with 3% in the top ten. The sample was peripheral blood. All receptors come from a woman aged 45-65 years with active or convalescent COVID-19. Each CDR3 is given with its conserved first and last residue. The order of the fields is clone size, D gene, J gene, V gene, CDR3 protein, CDR3 DNA. The D gene is left open where the match is weak. For some rows the clone size is stated as once, few or many, or as a class when expanded; others skip it.

NA | TRBD1 | TRBJ1-2 | TRBV7-6 | CASSLGAGTGGYGYTF | TGTGCCAGCAGCTTAGGTGCCGGGACAGGGGGATACGGCTACACCTTC
NA | TRBD1 | TRBJ1-3 | TRBV16 | CASSPILPGTGSGNTIYF | TGTGCCAGCAGCCCTATCTTACCCGGGACAGGGTCTGGAAACACCATATATTTT
NA | NA | TRBJ1-1 | TRBV6-1 | CASSETVGTEAFF | TGTGCCAGCAGTGAAACAGTGGGGACAGAAGCTTTCTTT
NA | TRBD1 | TRBJ1-6 | TRBV30 | CAWRNRGWDSPLHF | TGTGCCTGGAGAAACAGGGGGTGGGATTCACCCCTCCACTTT
NA | NA | TRBJ2-7 | TRBV3-1/TRBV3-2 | CASSQFNSYEQYF | TGTGCCAGCAGCCAGTTTAACTCCTACGAGCAGTACTTC
once | NA | TRBJ1-3 | TRBV6-6 | CASRQGSGNTIYF | TGTGCCAGCAGGCAGGGCTCTGGAAACACCATATATTTT
NA | TRBD1 | TRBJ2-1 | TRBV9 | CASSAGTVPYNEQFF | TGTGCCAGCAGCGCCGGGACAGTCCCCTACAATGAGCAGTTCTTC
NA | TRBD1 | TRBJ2-1 | TRBV5-1 | CASSSSTGWNEQFF | TGCGCCAGCAGCTCCTCGACAGGGTGGAATGAGCAGTTCTTC
few | TRBD2 | TRBJ2-2 | TRBV18 | CASSPPLAGGSTGELFF | TGTGCCAGCTCACCACCACTAGCGGGGGGTTCCACCGGGGAGCTGTTTTTT
NA | NA | TRBJ1-2 | TRBV30 | CAWSTGLGGYTF | TGTGCCTGGAGCACAGGGCTAGGTGGCTACACCTTC
once | NA | TRBJ2-7 | TRBV29-1 | CSVEELRSPYEQYF | TGCAGCGTTGAAGAATTACGGTCGCCCTACGAGCAGTACTTC
NA | TRBD1 | TRBJ2-7 | TRBV27 | CASSSPRDRGKSYEQYF | TGTGCCAGCAGTTCCCCCCGAGACAGGGGGAAGTCCTACGAGCAGTACTTC
NA | NA | TRBJ1-2 | TRBV9 | CASSVGPRSGSYGYTF | TGTGCCAGCAGCGTAGGCCCCAGGTCAGGGTCCTATGGCTACACCTTC
NA | TRBD1 | TRBJ1-4 | TRBV18 | CASSPDRVRSNEKLFF | TGTGCCAGCTCACCGGACAGGGTGAGATCTAATGAAAAACTGTTTTTT
NA | TRBD2 | TRBJ2-5 | TRBV5-4 | CASSLDRGGRRETQYF | TGTGCCAGCAGCTTGGACCGGGGGGGCCGCCGAGAGACCCAGTACTTC
NA | TRBD1 | TRBJ2-7 | TRBV9 | CASSDGTGAYEQYF | TGTGCCAGCAGCGACGGGACAGGGGCTTACGAGCAGTACTTC
NA | NA | TRBJ1-5 | TRBV28 | CATDSGGLSNQPQHF | TGTGCCACGGACTCTGGAGGTCTGAGCAATCAGCCCCAGCATTTT
NA | TRBD2 | TRBJ2-5 | TRBV5-1 | CASSDIAGDGETQYF | TGCGCCAGCAGCGACATAGCGGGGGACGGCGAGACCCAGTACTTC
once | TRBD1 | TRBJ1-1 | TRBV7-9 | CASRGTAEAFF | TGTGCCAGCAGAGGGACAGCTGAAGCTTTCTTT
NA | NA | TRBJ1-4 | TRBV9 | CASSAGQGRRLFF | TGTGCCAGCAGCGCTGGGCAGGGGCGCAGACTGTTTTTT
NA | NA | TRBJ1-3 | TRBV30 | CAWSSPGAGNTIYF | TGTGCCTGGAGTTCTCCAGGGGCTGGAAACACCATATATTTT
NA | TRBD2 | TRBJ2-1 | TRBV14 | CASSQRGAPPYNEQFF | TGTGCCAGCAGCCAGCGGGGGGCGCCCCCCTACAATGAGCAGTTCTTC
NA | TRBD1 | TRBJ1-4 | TRBV30 | CAWNFGQGEKLFF | TGTGCCTGGAACTTCGGACAGGGGGAAAAACTGTTTTTT
NA | NA | TRBJ1-3 | TRBV30 | CAWSRSGSGNTIYF | TGTGCCTGGAGCCGGAGCGGCTCTGGAAACACCATATATTTT
NA | TRBD1 | TRBJ2-1 | TRBV9 | CASSSRTGINEQFF | TGTGCCAGCAGCTCTCGGACAGGGATCAATGAGCAGTTCTTC
NA | TRBD1 | TRBJ1-2 | TRBV14 | CASSQYGTGIYGYTF | TGTGCCAGCAGCCAATATGGGACAGGGATTTATGGCTACACCTTC
NA | NA | TRBJ1-1 | TRBV4-3 | CASSQETGLNTEAFF | TGCGCCAGCAGCCAAGAAACAGGGCTGAACACTGAAGCTTTCTTT
NA | NA | TRBJ1-3 | TRBV6-5 | CASSYVGEPGNTIYF | TGTGCCAGCAGTTACGTCGGGGAACCAGGAAACACCATATATTTT
once | TRBD1 | TRBJ1-2 | TRBV10-3 | CAISELGTDGYTF | TGTGCCATCAGTGAGTTGGGGACAGACGGCTACACCTTC
few | NA | TRBJ1-6 | TRBV4-3 | CASSQVGGGNSPLHF | TGCGCCAGCAGCCAAGTAGGGGGTGGTAATTCACCCCTCCACTTT
NA | NA | TRBJ1-1 | TRBV5-5 | CASSLALNTEAFF | TGTGCCAGCAGCTTGGCATTGAACACTGAAGCTTTCTTT
NA | TRBD1 | TRBJ1-5 | TRBV5-6 | CASSLTGGRQPQHF | TGTGCCAGCAGCTTAACAGGGGGCAGACAGCCCCAGCATTTT
NA | NA | TRBJ1-1 | TRBV2 | CASSGERANEAFF | TGTGCCAGCAGTGGGGAGCGGGCAAATGAAGCTTTCTTT